The sequence of this T cell receptor (beta chain) was determined in a study of cytomegalovirus exposure and HLA in healthy donors (TCRdb year 2017). For the study in its entirety: An earlier analysis of roughly 570 of the donors reported 276 Gb of sequence data and some 110 million unique TCR beta sequences obtained from some 170 million T cells. The aim of the study was to test whether cataloging public T cell receptors could identify signatures of past pathogen exposure. To study patterns of TCR occurrence, a later analysis re-analyzed previously published TCR beta repertoires from around 670 donors and added high-resolution HLA genotyping. Class I and class II HLA loci were covered by the typing at four-digit resolution. Donor age, sex, ethnicity and CMV serostatus were compiled alongside the repertoire data. In addition to the first cohort of around 670 subjects, a separate validation cohort of under 150 different subjects was used. The number of donors typed differed by locus, with roughly 620-630 for A, B, C, DRB1 and DQB1, roughly 520 for DQA1, over 600 for DPA1, and over 400 for DPB1. Rather than drawing on any new phenotypic data, the later analysis identified candidate immune exposures from TCR beta sequences and the way those sequences occurred across donors. Approximately 300 gigabases of sequencing data and roughly 90 million unique TCR sequences were included in an early release covering roughly 600 HLA-typed donors. The genetic ancestry cluster associated with self-reported Caucasian donors included 80% to 90% of the roughly 400 genotyped donors. To predict cytomegalovirus infection status, the study combined high-throughput TCR immunosequencing, statistical association of individual TCRs with disease status, and machine learning. All discovery cohort repertoires had been generated using a single sequencing platform. The study profiled the T cell repertoires of some 610 subjects by immunosequencing and related them to cytomegalovirus serostatus. In an earlier analysis of 550 to 700 of the donors, high-throughput TCR beta sequencing was used to judge whether each TCR beta V gene segment behaved as functional or pseudogenic. Across roughly 420 genotyped donors of the cohort, an average of approximately 200,000 unique TCR beta nucleotide sequences per donor were sequenced, and around 19% of those sequences were non-productive. Because of strong linkage in the cohort, five DR-DQ haplotypes were treated as single units for association and clustering. A later genetic analysis used genome-wide SNP genotypes for about 65% of the roughly 700 donors, treating that subset as a discovery cohort. Here is what the overall study found, with its caveats: The cohort was sequenced for TCR beta chains only, and without alpha or paired-chain data the features that could be detected were limited. Some IMGT-functional V segments, including TRBV6-2 and TRBV6-3, could not be told apart with the 87-base-pair reads, so those segments were excluded. Sequencing depth was assumed to be roughly uniform across donors in the presence/absence analyses, though that assumption may not hold. The study gave a list of over 150 TCR beta chains associated with cytomegalovirus. Compared with equally common non-associated chains, HLA-associated TCR beta chains in a later analysis were more clonally expanded and had lower generation probabilities. Because counts were too low, some 16 rarely observed V segments, including chromosome 9 orphons, were excluded from the earlier analysis of roughly 580 of the donors. In vitro tests confirmed that a few of the cytomegalovirus-associated TCR beta chains recognize cytomegalovirus antigens. The classifier was reported to diagnose cytomegalovirus status with high specificity and sensitivity in both the original and validation cohorts. It was suggested by the authors that the approach could potentially be generalized to other disease states and immunological phenotypes. When HLA alleles, especially DR and DQ, strongly co-occurred, TCR associations were difficult to assign to individual alleles. Compared with the roughly 670-donor mean, donors in an Asian-associated ancestry cluster had fewer N-insertions in productive TCRs, according to a later genetic analysis. Linkage disequilibrium might explain the correlated functional status among segregating V segments, but an unknown experimental factor could not be ruled out. Because HLA typing was missing for some donors at each locus, association tests included only the typed subset. In a later analysis, most CMV-associated TCR beta chains were found to appear HLA-restricted, with HLA associations seemingly driven largely by CMV exposure. For the cohort, immune exposure information was limited to CMV serostatus. A later analysis associated 16,951 TCR beta sequences with specific HLA alleles at a false discovery rate of 0.05. In an earlier analysis of several hundred of the donors, most TCR beta V segments were observed in productive rearrangements about 87% or about 30% of the time, broadly matching IMGT annotations. According to a later analysis, parvovirus B19, influenza, CMV and Epstein-Barr virus appeared linked to several top co-occurrence clusters. A cluster of highly shared sequence variants was judged likely to be a technical artifact of the sequencing pipeline. Most TCR sequences were observed very rarely across donors, whereas some public TCRs were present in many individuals. A further reported finding was that TCR beta sequences accurately predicted the HLA-A and HLA-B alleles for most subjects in the first cohort. A later analysis found that TCR association rates varied across HLA loci, with DRB1 alleles showing the most associated TCRs and HLA-C alleles the fewest. In a later genetic analysis, a missense DCLRE1C variant was associated with V-gene and J-gene trimming of TCR beta chains, and the association was replicated in an independent cohort.

The cohort consisted of 600 to 700 healthy bone marrow donors. At the time of sampling, every cohort member was nominally healthy, though immune exposures that went unrecorded were likely present. The donor was CMV seronegative and belonged to the group of over 300 seronegative cohort members. A peripheral blood sample was provided by each donor, and peripheral blood mononuclear cells were used for TCR beta sequencing. Genomic DNA was extracted from the blood cell samples with the Qiagen DNeasy Blood Extraction Kit. The method behind the library was the immunoSEQ multiplex PCR assay. A mixture of 60 forward primers for TCR Vbeta segments and 13 reverse primers for TCR Jbeta segments was used in the multiplex PCR. The CDR3 region of rearranged TCR beta genes was amplified from genomic DNA with a multiplex PCR assay. The Illumina HiSeq System was used to sequence the amplified TCR beta libraries as 87-base-pair reads. Turning to the authors' computational methods: A later analysis counted around 72 million unique TCR beta chains across the 640 or so repertoires, and 9 million to 14 million of these chains were shared by at least two donors. To remove PCR and sequencing errors, raw reads were error-corrected and collapsed into unique sequences using a nearest-neighbor algorithm that merged closely related sequences. To assign V, D and J gene segments, CDR3 sequences were aligned to IMGT reference sequences. For a sequence to be retained, a match of at least six nucleotides to both a V gene segment and a J gene segment was required. A rearrangement was called productive if the CDR3 had no stop codons and remained in frame with V and J, and every other rearrangement was called non-productive. CDR3 was defined by IMGT convention, running from the second conserved V-encoded cysteine to the conserved J-encoded phenylalanine. The earlier analysis of about 590 of the donors excluded sequences that lacked an unambiguous match to a single V gene segment. In an earlier analysis of almost 600 of the donors, a V segment was called functional when productive rearrangements were above 56.7%, and segregating when the standard deviation between donors exceeded 5%. A statistical classification framework was built to diagnose cytomegalovirus status from the catalog of TCR beta chain sequences. In a later analysis, V and J genes were assigned by comparing TCR nucleotide sequences against IMGT/GENE-DB human TR gene sequences. A later analysis assigned CDR3 sequences and most-parsimonious VDJ recombination scenarios with the TCRdist pipeline. In a later analysis, each TCR beta chain was defined by its CDR3 amino acid sequence together with its V-gene family, and reads without a unique V-gene family were excluded. To address suspected cross-contamination and a sequencing artifact, a later analysis removed under 600 highly shared, low-generation-probability nucleotide sequences. A later analysis calculated a clonal expansion index for each public chain from normalized within-repertoire ranks of inferred template counts. A later analysis computed generation probabilities with a VDJ recombination model fitted to out-of-frame rearrangements, and checked the results against IGoR. In a later analysis, TCR-TCR, TCR-HLA and TCR-CMV co-occurrence was scored with hypergeometric tests, and a repertoire-size bias correction was applied to TCR pairs. False discovery rates were estimated in a later analysis by permuting HLA or CMV assignments 20 times. In a later analysis, co-occurring TCRs were grouped with DBSCAN, and TCRdist sequence similarity was added when clustering was performed within HLA-allele-positive subsets. For co-occurrence clustering, repertoires with fewer than 30,000 or more than 120,000 public chains were excluded, along with roughly 5 repertoires with anomalous nucleotide sharing. Sourced from immuneACCESS, this table was stored by TCRdb with only in-frame sequences that have V and J called. A share of the clones is absent; for the studies checked, an unresolved V gene accounts for under half, and the remainder has no known explanation. V, J and clone size are taken as reported in that table, and D and trimming were inferred from the DNA itself. In this sample the table shows about 190,000 clones, 79% of which occur a single time. The ten largest account for around 1.6% of the sample.

Trimming removed 4 bases from V and 9 bases from J; the gene matches leave 21 bases unexplained. The CDR3 runs 17 amino acids, cysteine and phenylalanine included. Only CDR3 DNA remains: 51 bases, in frame from the first base. Per the germline V gene, SGDLS is the CDR1 and YYNGEE is the CDR2. Worth noting for this clone: Its target antigen remains unknown. No qualities accompany the bases; no much larger clone lies one base away.

The rearranged segments are TRBV9 and TRBJ2-7; 8 central nucleotides agree with TRBD2. The clonotype originates from a woman between 18 and 30 years old in good health and CMV-seronegative. Sequencing input: PBMCs. Here the CDR3 is given as CASSPRPASGPPGVQYF. The DNA reads as follows: TGTGCCAGCAGCCCACGGCCGGCTAGCGGGCCGCCAGGCGTGCAGTACTTC.